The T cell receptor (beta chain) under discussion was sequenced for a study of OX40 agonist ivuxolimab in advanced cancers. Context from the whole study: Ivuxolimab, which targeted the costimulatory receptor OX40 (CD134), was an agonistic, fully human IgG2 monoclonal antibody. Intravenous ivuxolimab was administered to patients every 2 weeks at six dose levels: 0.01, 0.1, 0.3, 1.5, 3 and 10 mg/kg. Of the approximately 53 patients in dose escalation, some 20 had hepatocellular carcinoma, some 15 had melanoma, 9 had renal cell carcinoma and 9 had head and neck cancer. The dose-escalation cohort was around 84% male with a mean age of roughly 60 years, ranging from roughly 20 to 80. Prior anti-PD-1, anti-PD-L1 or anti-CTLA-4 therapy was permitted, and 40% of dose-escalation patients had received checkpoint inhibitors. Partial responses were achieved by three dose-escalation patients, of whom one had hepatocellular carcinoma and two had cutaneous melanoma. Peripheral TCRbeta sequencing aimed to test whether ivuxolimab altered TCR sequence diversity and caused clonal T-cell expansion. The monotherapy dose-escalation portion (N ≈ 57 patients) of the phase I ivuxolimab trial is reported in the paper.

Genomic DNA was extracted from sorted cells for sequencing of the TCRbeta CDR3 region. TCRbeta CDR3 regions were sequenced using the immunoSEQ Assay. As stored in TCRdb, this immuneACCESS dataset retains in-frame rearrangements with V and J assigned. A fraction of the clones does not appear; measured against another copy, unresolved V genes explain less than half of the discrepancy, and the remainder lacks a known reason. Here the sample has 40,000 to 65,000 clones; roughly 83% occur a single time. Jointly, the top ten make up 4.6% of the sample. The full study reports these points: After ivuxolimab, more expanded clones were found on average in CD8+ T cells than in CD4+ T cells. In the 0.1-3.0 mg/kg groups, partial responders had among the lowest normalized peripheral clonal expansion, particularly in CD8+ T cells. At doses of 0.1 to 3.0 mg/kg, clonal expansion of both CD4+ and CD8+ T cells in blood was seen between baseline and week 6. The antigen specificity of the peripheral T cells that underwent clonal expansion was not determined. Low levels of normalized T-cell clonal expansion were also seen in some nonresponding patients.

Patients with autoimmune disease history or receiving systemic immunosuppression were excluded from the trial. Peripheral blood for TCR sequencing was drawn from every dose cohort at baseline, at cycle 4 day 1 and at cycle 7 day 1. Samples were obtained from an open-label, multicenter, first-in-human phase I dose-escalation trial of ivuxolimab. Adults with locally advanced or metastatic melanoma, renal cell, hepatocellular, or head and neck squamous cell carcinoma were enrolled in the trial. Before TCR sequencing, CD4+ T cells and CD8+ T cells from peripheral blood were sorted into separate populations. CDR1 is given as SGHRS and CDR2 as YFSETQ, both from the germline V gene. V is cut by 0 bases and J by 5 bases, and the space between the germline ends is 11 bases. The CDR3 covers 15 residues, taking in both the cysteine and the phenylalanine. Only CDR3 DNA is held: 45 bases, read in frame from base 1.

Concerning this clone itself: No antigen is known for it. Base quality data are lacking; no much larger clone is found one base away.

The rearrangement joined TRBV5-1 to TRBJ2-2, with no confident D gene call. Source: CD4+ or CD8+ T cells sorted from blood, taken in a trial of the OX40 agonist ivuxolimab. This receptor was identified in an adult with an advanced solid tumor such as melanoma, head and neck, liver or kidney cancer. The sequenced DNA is TGCGCCAGCAGCTTGGAGGGCAGTCAAACCGGGGAGCTGTTTTTT. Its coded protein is CASSLEGSQTGELFF.